These T cell receptor beta chains were read from a single sample in a study of T cells in Graves' hyperthyroidism and ophthalmopathy. MiXCR was run by TCRdb on the multiplex PCR reads, yielding one entry per CDR3 protein. The sample contains about half a million distinct CDR3 sequences, about 15% of which appear only once. Sequenced sample: blood. The receptors come from a woman aged 25 to 39 with Graves' ophthalmopathy. The CDR3 runs from the conserved cysteine through the conserved F or W. D genes are given only for firm matches. Size tells how often a clone was seen (once, few, many) or the class of an expanded clone, and some rows leave it out.

NA	TRBV3-1	NA	TRBJ2-1	TGTGCCAGCAGCCAAGTGTTGACTACTTCCTCCTACAATGAGCAGTTCTTC	CASSQVLTTSSYNEQFF
NA	TRBV6-2/TRBV6-3	NA	TRBJ2-1	TGTGCCAGCAGTTACCGCGGGAACACTTTGAATGAGCAGTTCTTC	CASSYRGNTLNEQFF
NA	TRBV30	many	TRBJ2-7	TGTGCCTGGAGTCTAGGGAGCGAGCAGTACTTC	CAWSLGSEQYF
TRBD2	TRBV20-1	many	TRBJ2-7	TGCAGTGCCGACTGGGGGGGCTCCTACGAGCAGTACTTC	CSADWGGSYEQYF
NA	TRBV5-1	many	TRBJ2-2	TGCGCCAGCAGCACCGAGGGGACCGGGGAGCTGTTTTTT	CASSTEGTGELFF
TRBD1	TRBV12-5	once	TRBJ2-2	TGTGCTAGTGGTTTGGTACAGGGGGTAACCGGGGAGCTGTTTTTT	CASGLVQGVTGELFF
NA	TRBV18	many	TRBJ2-3	TGTGCCAGCTCACCACCTTCTCGGACAGATACGCAGTATTTT	CASSPPSRTDTQYF
NA	TRBV5-6	NA	TRBJ2-7	TGTGCCAGCAGCTTAGGCAGGGTGAGGCACGAGCAGTACTTC	CASSLGRVRHEQYF
TRBD2	TRBV28	NA	TRBJ2-1	TGTGCCAGCAGTTTAAGACTAGCTAAAGAGCAGTTCTTC	CASSLRLAKEQFF
TRBD1	TRBV28	many	TRBJ2-7	TGTGCCAGCAGGATAACAGGGGGTTCCTACGAGCAGTACTTC	CASRITGGSYEQYF
TRBD2	TRBV18	NA	TRBJ2-1	TGTGCCAGTTCAAGCGGGAGTGATAATGAGCAGTTCTTC	CASSSGSDNEQFF
NA	TRBV4-2	NA	TRBJ2-3	TGTGCCAGCAGCCCTTTCCAGGGAGTCACAGATACGCAGTATTTT	CASSPFQGVTDTQYF
NA	TRBV7-2	NA	TRBJ2-7	TGTGCCAGCAGCTTGTCATCACAGGGTCTCTACGAGCAGTACTTC	CASSLSSQGLYEQYF
TRBD2	TRBV20-1	NA	TRBJ2-7	TGCAGTGATAGGGAGCTAGCGGGAGGGTTGGATAACTCCTACGAGCAGTACTTC	CSDRELAGGLDNSYEQYF
NA	TRBV20-1	NA	TRBJ1-5	TGCAGTGCTAGTCCGGGGGGCGGGCGGCAGCCCCAGCATTTT	CSASPGGGRQPQHF
TRBD1	TRBV14	many	TRBJ2-3	TGTGCCAGCAGCCCATCCGGGACAGGGTATGCAGATACGCAGTATTTT	CASSPSGTGYADTQYF
NA	TRBV7-2	few	TRBJ1-3	TGTGCCAGCAGCTTAGTGTCCTCCGACTCTGGAAACACCATATATTTT	CASSLVSSDSGNTIYF
NA	TRBV5-1	many	TRBJ1-4	TGCGCCAGCAGCTTGGCCCAGGGGAATGAAAAACTGTTTTTT	CASSLAQGNEKLFF
TRBD2	TRBV7-2	many	TRBJ2-2	TGTGCCAGCAGCCCCTACCGGACTAGCAGCACCGGGGAGCTGTTTTTT	CASSPYRTSSTGELFF
TRBD2	TRBV20-1	many	TRBJ2-5	TGCAGTGCCAACCCTCCGGGACTAGCGGGAGAGACCCAGTACTTC	CSANPPGLAGETQYF
NA	TRBV7-3	few	TRBJ2-6	TGTGCCAGCAGCCGCGACAGCTCGGGGGGGGCCAACGTCCTGACTTTC	CASSRDSSGGANVLTF
NA	TRBV10-3	NA	TRBJ2-5	TGTGCCATCAGTGAGGTACGGGATTTGGGAGAGACCCAGTACTTC	CAISEVRDLGETQYF
TRBD1	TRBV7-8	many	TRBJ2-1	TGTGCCAGCGCCGCAGGGGGCTCTGGCAATGAGCAGTTCTTC	CASAAGGSGNEQFF
TRBD1	TRBV10-3	few	TRBJ2-1	TGTGCCATCAGTGATCTCCGGGACAGGGTAAGGAATGAGCAGTTCTTC	CAISDLRDRVRNEQFF
TRBD2	TRBV11-2	many	TRBJ2-5	TGTGCCAGCAGCATTCAGGAGATGGGGAGGGAAGAGACCCAGTACTTC	CASSIQEMGREETQYF
NA	TRBV28	NA	TRBJ1-1	TGTGCCAGCAGGCCACGGGGTTATCGGGGCACTGAAGCTTTCTTT	CASRPRGYRGTEAFF
TRBD2	TRBV5-6	few	TRBJ2-7	TGTGCCAGCAGCACCGGGACTAGCGAGCAGTACTTC	CASSTGTSEQYF
NA	TRBV7-2	many	TRBJ2-3	TGTGCCAGCAGCCCTACCCGGATCACCACAGATACGCAGTATTTT	CASSPTRITTDTQYF
NA	TRBV5-5	few	TRBJ2-4	TGTGCCAGCAGCTTGCGTCTAAGTAAGGCTGACAGCCCCAGGGACATTCAGTACTTC	CASSLRLSKADSPRDIQYF
TRBD2	TRBV25-1	NA	TRBJ2-3	TGTGCCAGCAGTGAATTGGGACGGGGGGACACAGATACGCAGTATTTT	CASSELGRGDTDTQYF
NA	TRBV30	many	TRBJ1-1	TGTGCCTGGACGGGATTATCAGGTGAAGCTTTCTTT	CAWTGLSGEAFF
NA	TRBV9	NA	TRBJ1-4	TGTGCCAGCAGCGTAGGGGTGGGATTTGAAAAACTGTTTTTT	CASSVGVGFEKLFF
NA	TRBV20-1	NA	TRBJ2-1	TGCAGTGCTCTACAGGAGTCCCACAATGAGCAGTTCTTC	CSALQESHNEQFF
NA	TRBV28	few	TRBJ1-5	TGTGCCAGCAGGGTACTGCCCGGTCAGCCCCAGCATTTT	CASRVLPGQPQHF
NA	TRBV4-1	NA	TRBJ1-3	TGCGCCAGCAGCCAGGGCTTGAGACGACCTTCCTCTGGAAACACCATATATTTT	CASSQGLRRPSSGNTIYF
TRBD1	TRBV10-3	few	TRBJ2-7	TGTGCCGTAGGACGGGGGACAGGGGGCCACGAGCAGTACTTC	CAVGRGTGGHEQYF
NA	TRBV6-2/TRBV6-3	many	TRBJ1-1	TGTGCCAGCAGGGGAGTCCAGATGTGGGGTACCTTGAACACTGAAGCTTTCTTT	CASRGVQMWGTLNTEAFF
TRBD2	TRBV19	few	TRBJ2-3	TGTGCCAGTGGGACTAGCGAGACCCCAGATACGCAGTATTTT	CASGTSETPDTQYF
NA	TRBV5-1	many	TRBJ2-1	TGCGCCAGCAGCTCCCGGGGGCTAACTTACAATGAGCAGTTCTTC	CASSSRGLTYNEQFF
TRBD2	TRBV10-3	NA	TRBJ2-3	TGTGCCAGTCTAGCGGGAGGCGAGGATACGCAGTATTTT	CASLAGGEDTQYF
NA	TRBV2	many	TRBJ1-5	TGTGCCAGCAGTGAATCTACAATCGGGCGCAATCAGCCCCAGCATTTT	CASSESTIGRNQPQHF
TRBD2	TRBV20-1	many	TRBJ2-3	TGCAGTGCTACCATTAGCGGGAGGGGAGATACGCAGTATTTT	CSATISGRGDTQYF
NA	TRBV29-1	NA	TRBJ2-2	TGCAGCGGGGTCAGGGAAAACACCGGGGAGCTGTTTTTT	CSGVRENTGELFF
TRBD1	TRBV7-9	many	TRBJ2-7	TGTGCCAGCAGCTCCTCGGGACAGGGGTTATACGAGCAGTACTTC	CASSSSGQGLYEQYF
NA	TRBV6-2/TRBV6-3	many	TRBJ2-3	TGTGCCAGCACTTCTAAAGGGACTTTAATCACAGATACGCAGTATTTT	CASTSKGTLITDTQYF
TRBD2	TRBV29-1	once	TRBJ2-1	TGCAGCGTTGATTTCGAGGGACTAGCGGGAGACAATGAGCAGTTCTTC	CSVDFEGLAGDNEQFF
NA	TRBV11-2	many	TRBJ1-5	TGTGCCAGCAGCGCGGCGGGAGGGCAGCCCCAGCATTTT	CASSAAGGQPQHF
NA	TRBV2	NA	TRBJ2-3	TGTGCCAGCCAGGACAGTCCTAAGGGGACAGATACGCAGTATTTT	CASQDSPKGTDTQYF
NA	TRBV11-2	NA	TRBJ2-1	TGTGCCAGCAGCTCGATTAGTGACAGTGAGCAGTTCTTC	CASSSISDSEQFF
TRBD2	TRBV28	many	TRBJ2-1	TGTGCCAGCAGTCCGGGGACTAGCGTATACAATGAGCAGTTCTTC	CASSPGTSVYNEQFF
NA	TRBV27	NA	TRBJ1-2	TGTGCCAGCAGTTTATCCGCAGGGGAAGGCTACACCTTC	CASSLSAGEGYTF
NA	TRBV10-2	NA	TRBJ1-2	TGCGCCAGCAGTGAGTCGATTTTGCTGTCGGGTCATGGCTACACCTTC	CASSESILLSGHGYTF
TRBD1	TRBV6-1	few	TRBJ2-5	TGTGCCAGCAGACTCAGGGACAGGGCTTGGGAGACCCAGTACTTC	CASRLRDRAWETQYF
NA	TRBV9	NA	TRBJ2-1	TGTGCCAGCAGCGCGACCCCGACAGACAATGAGCAGTTCTTC	CASSATPTDNEQFF
NA	TRBV5-1	many	TRBJ2-3	TGTGCCAGCAGCTTGAGAGATACGCAGTATTTT	CASSLRDTQYF
TRBD2	TRBV7-9	NA	TRBJ2-1	TGTGCCAGCAGACTAGCGGGAGGTCACAATGAGCAGTTCTTC	CASRLAGGHNEQFF
TRBD1	TRBV5-5	many	TRBJ1-2	TGTGCCAGCAGCGCCCCGGGACAGAACTATGGCTACACCTTC	CASSAPGQNYGYTF
TRBD2	TRBV20-1	many	TRBJ2-7	TGCAGTGCTAGAGGGGCTAGCGGGGCGAGCTCCTACGAGCAGTACTTC	CSARGASGASSYEQYF
NA	TRBV28	NA	TRBJ2-7	TGTGCCAGCAGTCCGAACGGAGACTACGAGCAGTACTTC	CASSPNGDYEQYF